Below, 9 T cell receptor beta chains from the same sample are listed, as sequenced in a study of early T cells in non-severe SARS-CoV-2 infection. TCRdb passed the 5' RACE reads through MiXCR, listing each CDR3 protein once. The table includes 60,000 to 75,000 distinct CDR3 sequences, about 10% detected once. Sequencing was done on a sample of whole blood. These receptors were collected from an adult who was a healthcare worker with PCR-confirmed SARS-CoV-2 infection or an uninfected control (not recorded which).

This chain connects TRBV7-3 to TRBJ2-5; TRBD2 agrees at 13 bases. This CDR3 comprises 15 residues. The germline gives CDR1 SGHTA, CDR2 FQGTGA. V shed 5 bases, J shed 5 bases, and the junction held 5 bases outside the gene matches. The CDR3 DNA reads as TGTGCCAGCAGCACGGGACTAGCGGGACTGGAGACCCAGTACTTC. This gives the protein CASSTGLAGLETQYF.

Comment on this clonotype: A much larger clone is a single base away; this may be a read error. The chain carries TRBV6-2 or TRBV6-3 and TRBJ2-5; D is unresolved. V lost 2 bases, J lost 1 base, and 5 bases lay in between. Germline loops: CDR1 MNHEY, CDR2 SVGEGT. The CDR3 consists of 13 residues. CDR3 in DNA: TGTGCCAGCAGTTACGGCAGCCAAGAGACCCAGTACTTC. Amino acids: CASSYGSQETQYF.

The chain carries TRBV4-1 and TRBJ2-3; 12 bases are a match to TRBD2. CDR1 is MGHRA, CDR2 YSYEKL, per germline. CDR3 length: 19 amino acids. The junction had 18 bases not matched to a gene; V was cut back by 0 bases and J by 11 bases. CDR3 in amino acids: CASSQEWTSGDLRRVEQYF. DNA for the CDR3: TGCGCCAGCAGCCAAGAGTGGACTAGCGGGGACTTACGGAGGGTCGAGCAGTATTTT.

This clonotype has ten or more counts. This rearrangement joins TRBV11-2 to TRBJ1-2; perhaps TRBD1 as D (5 bases). Per the germline V gene, CDR1 is SGHAT and CDR2 is FQNNGV. The ends were cut back, 6 bases at V and 3 bases at J, with 11 bases in the middle. The CDR3 consists of 13 residues. CDR3 loop: CASSQGLDYGYTF. The CDR3 DNA reads as TGTGCCAGCAGTCAGGGTCTAGACTATGGCTACACCTTC.

This clonotype was seen repeatedly, ten times or more. V gene TRBV7-8 combines with J gene TRBJ1-1; D is unresolved. CDR3 length: 16 amino acids. V was cut by 4 bases and J by 0 bases, with 15 bases left in between. CDR1 is SGHVS and CDR2 is FQNEAQ in the germline V gene. The CDR3 region is CASSSPSRHLNTEAFF. The CDR3 DNA is TGTGCCAGCAGCTCCCCATCAAGGCACCTGAACACTGAAGCTTTCTTT.

The J gene is TRBJ2-2, the V gene TRBV29-1; 7 nucleotides match TRBD1. Trimming removed 5 bases from V and 7 bases from J; junction bases left unmatched: 13. The germline gives CDR1 SQVTM, CDR2 ANQGSEA. The CDR3 extends over 15 amino acids. This chain's CDR3 is CSVSSTGTAGGELFF. CDR3 DNA: TGCAGCGTTTCATCTACCGGGACAGCTGGCGGGGAGCTGTTTTTT.

This clonotype has a count of ten or more. This rearrangement joins TRBV10-3 to TRBJ1-3; no clear D. Germline CDR1 reads ENHRY; CDR2 reads SYGVKD. The CDR3 spans 16 residues. V lost 8 bases, J lost 0 bases, and 17 bases lay in between. The CDR3 spells CAIRPFGVSSGNTIYF. CDR3 in DNA: TGTGCCATCCGCCCCTTCGGTGTCTCCTCTGGAAACACCATATATTTT.

This clonotype appeared many times. The V call is TRBV20-1, the J call TRBJ2-3, with 15 nucleotides matching TRBD2. This CDR3 contains 17 residues. Germline CDR1 reads DFQATT; CDR2 reads SNEGSKA (reference sequence). The junction had 10 bases not matched to a gene; V was cut back by 5 bases and J by 4 bases. The CDR3 DNA reads TGCAGTGCTGAGACGGGACTAGCGGGAGGTGTAGCAGATACGCAGTATTTT. Translating gives CSAETGLAGGVADTQYF.

Many counts were recorded for this clonotype. The chain joins TRBV11-2 to TRBJ2-5; D tentatively reads TRBD1 or TRBD2 (6 bases each). The germline V gene has CDR1 SGHAT and CDR2 FQNNGV. The CDR3 has 15 residues. V was shortened by 2 bases and J by 2 bases, with 12 bases between the two germline ends. CDR3 sequence (DNA): TGTGCCAGCAGCTTATTGTCGGGGGCGCAAGAGACCCAGTACTTC. It specifies CASSLLSGAQETQYF.